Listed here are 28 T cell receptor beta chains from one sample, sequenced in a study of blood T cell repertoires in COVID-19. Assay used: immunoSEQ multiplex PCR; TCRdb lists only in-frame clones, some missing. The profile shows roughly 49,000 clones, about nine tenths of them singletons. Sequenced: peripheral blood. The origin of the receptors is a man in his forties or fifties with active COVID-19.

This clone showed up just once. For the CDR3, the DNA is TGCGCCAGCAGGGAAAGCGGCGGTGGGGATACGTACAATGAGCAGTTCTTC. It codes for CASRESGGGDTYNEQFF. The V call is TRBV4-3, the J call TRBJ2-1; perhaps TRBD2 as D (5 bases). Germline-derived CDR1 and CDR2 are LGHNA and YSLEER. V was trimmed by 6 bases and J by 4 bases, leaving 22 bases between them. The CDR3 has 17 amino acids.

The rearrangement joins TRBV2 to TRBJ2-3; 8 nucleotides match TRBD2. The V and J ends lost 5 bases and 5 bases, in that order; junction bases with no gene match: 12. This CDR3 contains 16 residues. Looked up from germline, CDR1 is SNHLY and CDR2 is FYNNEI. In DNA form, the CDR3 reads TGTGCCAGCAGTACCCGTGGGCGGGGGGCCGGAGATACGCAGTATTTT. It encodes CASSTRGRGAGDTQYF.

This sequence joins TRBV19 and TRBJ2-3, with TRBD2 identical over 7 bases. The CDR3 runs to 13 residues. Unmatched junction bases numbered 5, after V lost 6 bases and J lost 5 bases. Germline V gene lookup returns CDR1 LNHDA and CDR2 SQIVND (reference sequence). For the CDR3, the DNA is TGTGCCAGTAGCCGGGGGGTGGTAGATACGCAGTATTTT. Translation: CASSRGVVDTQYF.

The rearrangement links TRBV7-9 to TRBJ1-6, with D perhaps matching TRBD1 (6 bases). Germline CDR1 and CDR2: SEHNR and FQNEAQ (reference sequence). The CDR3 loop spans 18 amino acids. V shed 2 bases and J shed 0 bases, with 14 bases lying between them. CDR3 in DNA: TGTGCCAGCAGCTTAATAGGACAGCTTAGCTCCTATAATTCACCCCTCCACTTT. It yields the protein CASSLIGQLSSYNSPLHF.

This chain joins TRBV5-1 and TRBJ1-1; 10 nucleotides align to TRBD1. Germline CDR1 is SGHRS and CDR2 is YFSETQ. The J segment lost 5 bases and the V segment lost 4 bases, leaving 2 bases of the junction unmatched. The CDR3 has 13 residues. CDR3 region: CASSGQGGTEAFF. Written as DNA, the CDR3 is TGCGCCAGCAGCGGACAGGGGGGTACTGAAGCTTTCTTT.

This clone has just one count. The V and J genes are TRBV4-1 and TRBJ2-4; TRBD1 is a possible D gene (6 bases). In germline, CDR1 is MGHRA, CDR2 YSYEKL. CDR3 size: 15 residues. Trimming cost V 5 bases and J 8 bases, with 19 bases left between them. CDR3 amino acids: CASSSGRGLLDIQYF. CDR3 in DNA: TGCGCCAGCAGCTCTGGCAGGGGCCTCCTGGACATTCAGTACTTC.

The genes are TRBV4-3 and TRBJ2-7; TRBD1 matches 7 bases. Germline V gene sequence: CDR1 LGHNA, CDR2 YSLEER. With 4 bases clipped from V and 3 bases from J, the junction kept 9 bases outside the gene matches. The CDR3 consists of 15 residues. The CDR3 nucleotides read TGCGCCAGCAGCCGAGGGACAGTCGATCGCTACGAGCAGTACTTC. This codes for CASSRGTVDRYEQYF.

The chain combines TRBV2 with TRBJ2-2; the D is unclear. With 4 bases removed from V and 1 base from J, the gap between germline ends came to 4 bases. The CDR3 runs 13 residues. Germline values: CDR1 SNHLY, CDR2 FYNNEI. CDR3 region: CASSGQNTGELFF. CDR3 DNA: TGTGCCAGCAGTGGTCAGAACACCGGGGAGCTGTTTTTT.

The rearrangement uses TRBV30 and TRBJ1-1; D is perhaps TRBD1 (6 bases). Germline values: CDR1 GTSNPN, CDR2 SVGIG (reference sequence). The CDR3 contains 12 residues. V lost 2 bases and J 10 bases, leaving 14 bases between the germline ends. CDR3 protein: CAWSLDRRIAFF. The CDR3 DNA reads TGTGCCTGGAGTCTTGACAGGAGGATAGCTTTCTTT.

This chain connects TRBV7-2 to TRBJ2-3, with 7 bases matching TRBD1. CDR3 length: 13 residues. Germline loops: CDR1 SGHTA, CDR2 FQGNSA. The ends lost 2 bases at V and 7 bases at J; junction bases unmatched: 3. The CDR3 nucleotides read TGTGCCAGCAGCTTACCGGACAGGAATACGCAGTATTTT. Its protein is CASSLPDRNTQYF. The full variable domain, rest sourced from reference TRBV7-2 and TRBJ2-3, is GAGVSQSPSNKVTEKGKDVELRCDPISGHTALYWYRQSLGQGLEFLIYFQGNSAPDKSGLPSDRFSAERTGGSVSTLTIQRTQQEDSAVYLCASSLPDRNTQYFGPGTRLTVL.

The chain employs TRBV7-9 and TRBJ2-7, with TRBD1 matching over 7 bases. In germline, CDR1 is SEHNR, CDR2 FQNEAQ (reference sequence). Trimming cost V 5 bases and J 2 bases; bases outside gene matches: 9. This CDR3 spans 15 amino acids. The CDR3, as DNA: TGTGCCAGCAGCCCCTGGGACAGCCAGACCTACGAGCAGTACTTC. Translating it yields CASSPWDSQTYEQYF.

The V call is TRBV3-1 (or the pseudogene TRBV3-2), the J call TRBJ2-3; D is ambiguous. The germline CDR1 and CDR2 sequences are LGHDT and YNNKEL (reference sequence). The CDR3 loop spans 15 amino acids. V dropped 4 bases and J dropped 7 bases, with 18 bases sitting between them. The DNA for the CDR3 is TGTGCCAGCAGCCCCCCCCTAGGTAGCCTGAATACGCAGTATTTT. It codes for CASSPPLGSLNTQYF.

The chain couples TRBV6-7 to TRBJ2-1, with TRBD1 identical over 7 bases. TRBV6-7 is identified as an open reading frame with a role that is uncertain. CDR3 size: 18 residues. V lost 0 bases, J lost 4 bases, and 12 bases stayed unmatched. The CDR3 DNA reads TGTGCCAGCAGTTACTCGATACCCCCGGGACAGACGTACAATGAGCAGTTCTTC. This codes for CASSYSIPPGQTYNEQFF.

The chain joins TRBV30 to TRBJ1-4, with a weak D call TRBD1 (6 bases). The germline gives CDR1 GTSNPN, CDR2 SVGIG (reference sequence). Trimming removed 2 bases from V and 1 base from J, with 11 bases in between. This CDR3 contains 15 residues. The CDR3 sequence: CAWSTGGRTNEKLFF. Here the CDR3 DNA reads TGTGCCTGGAGTACGGGGGGCAGAACTAATGAAAAACTGTTTTTT.

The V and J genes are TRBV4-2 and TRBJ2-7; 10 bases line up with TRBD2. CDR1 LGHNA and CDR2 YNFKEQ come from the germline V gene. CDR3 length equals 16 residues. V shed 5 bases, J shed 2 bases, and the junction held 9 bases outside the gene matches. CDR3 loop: CASSFKTSGATYEQYF. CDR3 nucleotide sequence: TGTGCCAGCAGCTTCAAAACTAGCGGGGCTACCTACGAGCAGTACTTC.

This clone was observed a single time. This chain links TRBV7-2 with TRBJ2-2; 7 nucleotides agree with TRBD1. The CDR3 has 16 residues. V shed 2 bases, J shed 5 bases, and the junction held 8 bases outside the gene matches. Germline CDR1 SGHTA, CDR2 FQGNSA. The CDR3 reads CASSLLGGPRTGELFF. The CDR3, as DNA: TGTGCCAGCAGCTTATTAGGGGGCCCCCGGACCGGGGAGCTGTTTTTT.

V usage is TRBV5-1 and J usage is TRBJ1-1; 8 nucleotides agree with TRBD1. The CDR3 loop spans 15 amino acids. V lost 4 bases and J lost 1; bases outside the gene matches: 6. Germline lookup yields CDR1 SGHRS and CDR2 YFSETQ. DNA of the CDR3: TGCGCCAGCAGCCCCGTGACAGGGGCGAACACTGAAGCTTTCTTT. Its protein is CASSPVTGANTEAFF.

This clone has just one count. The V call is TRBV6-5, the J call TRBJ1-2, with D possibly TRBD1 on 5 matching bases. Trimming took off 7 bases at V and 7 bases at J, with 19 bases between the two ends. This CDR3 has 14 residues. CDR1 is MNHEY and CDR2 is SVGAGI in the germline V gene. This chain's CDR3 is CASIPGLGLRGYTF. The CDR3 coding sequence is TGTGCCAGCATCCCGGGACTTGGGCTTCGTGGCTACACCTTC.

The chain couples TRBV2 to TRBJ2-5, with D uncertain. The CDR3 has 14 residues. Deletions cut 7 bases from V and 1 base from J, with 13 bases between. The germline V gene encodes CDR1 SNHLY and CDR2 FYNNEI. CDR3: CASNRVGSQETQYF. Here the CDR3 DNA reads TGTGCCAGCAATCGGGTCGGCAGCCAAGAGACCCAGTACTTC.

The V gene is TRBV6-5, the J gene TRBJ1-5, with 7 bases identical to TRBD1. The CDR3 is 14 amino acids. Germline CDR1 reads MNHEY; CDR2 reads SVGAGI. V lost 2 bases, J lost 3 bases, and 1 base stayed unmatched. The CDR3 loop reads CASSYGQANQPQHF. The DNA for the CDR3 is TGTGCCAGCAGTTACGGACAGGCCAATCAGCCCCAGCATTTT.

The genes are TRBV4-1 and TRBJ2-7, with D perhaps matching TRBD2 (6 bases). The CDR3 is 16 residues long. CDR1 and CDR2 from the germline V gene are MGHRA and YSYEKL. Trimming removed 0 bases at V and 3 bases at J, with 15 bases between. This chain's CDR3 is CASSQEIAAASYEQYF. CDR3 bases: TGCGCCAGCAGCCAAGAAATAGCGGCAGCCAGCTACGAGCAGTACTTC.

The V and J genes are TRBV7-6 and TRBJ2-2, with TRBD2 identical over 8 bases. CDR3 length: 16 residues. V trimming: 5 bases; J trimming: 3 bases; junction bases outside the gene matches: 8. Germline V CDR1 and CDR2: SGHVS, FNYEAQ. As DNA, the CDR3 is TGTGCCAGCAGCCCCCGGGGGGGCTTCGACACCGGGGAGCTGTTTTTT. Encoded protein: CASSPRGGFDTGELFF.

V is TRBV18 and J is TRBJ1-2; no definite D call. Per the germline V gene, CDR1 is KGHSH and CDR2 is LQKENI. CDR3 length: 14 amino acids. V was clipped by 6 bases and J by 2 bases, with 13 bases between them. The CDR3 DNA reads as TGTGCCAGCTCCCCGGGTACCCAGAACTATGGCTACACCTTC. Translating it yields CASSPGTQNYGYTF. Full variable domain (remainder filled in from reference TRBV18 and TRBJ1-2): NAGVMQNPRHLVRRRGQEARLRCSPMKGHSHVYWYRQLPEEGLKFMVYLQKENIIDESGMPKERFSAEFPKEGPSILRIQQVVRGDSAAYFCASSPGTQNYGYTFGSGTRLTVV.

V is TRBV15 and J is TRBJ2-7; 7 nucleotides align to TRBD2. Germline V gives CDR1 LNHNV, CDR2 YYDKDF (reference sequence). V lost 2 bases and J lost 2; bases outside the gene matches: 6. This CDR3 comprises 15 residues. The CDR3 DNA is TGTGCCACCAGCAGACGGGGGGAAGCAGCCTACGAGCAGTACTTC. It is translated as CATSRRGEAAYEQYF.

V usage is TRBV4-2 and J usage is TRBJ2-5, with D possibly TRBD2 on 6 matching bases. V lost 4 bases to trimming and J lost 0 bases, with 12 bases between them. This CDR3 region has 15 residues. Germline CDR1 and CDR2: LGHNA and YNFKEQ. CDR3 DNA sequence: TGTGCCAGCAGCCCGAGTGGGGGGAACCAAGAGACCCAGTACTTC. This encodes CASSPSGGNQETQYF.

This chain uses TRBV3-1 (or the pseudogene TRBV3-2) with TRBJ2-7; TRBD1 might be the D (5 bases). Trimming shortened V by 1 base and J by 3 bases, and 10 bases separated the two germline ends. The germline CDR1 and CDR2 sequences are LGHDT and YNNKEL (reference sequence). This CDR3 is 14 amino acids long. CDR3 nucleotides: TGTGCCAGCAGCCAAGTGTTAGGGGTCTACGAGCAGTACTTC. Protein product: CASSQVLGVYEQYF.

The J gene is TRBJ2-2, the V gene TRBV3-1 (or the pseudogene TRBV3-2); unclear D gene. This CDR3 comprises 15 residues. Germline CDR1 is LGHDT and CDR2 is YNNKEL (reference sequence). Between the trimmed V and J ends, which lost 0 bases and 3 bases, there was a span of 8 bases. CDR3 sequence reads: CASSQEVDYTGELFF. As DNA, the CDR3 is TGTGCCAGCAGCCAAGAGGTTGACTACACCGGGGAGCTGTTTTTT.

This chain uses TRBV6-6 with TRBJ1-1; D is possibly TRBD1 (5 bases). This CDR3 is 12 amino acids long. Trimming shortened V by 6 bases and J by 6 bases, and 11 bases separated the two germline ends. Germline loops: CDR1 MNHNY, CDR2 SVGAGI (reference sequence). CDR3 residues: CASSSGAAEAFF. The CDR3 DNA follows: TGTGCCAGCAGCTCTGGGGCCGCTGAAGCTTTCTTT.